This entry lists 21 T cell receptor beta chains sequenced from one sample in a study of memory CD4+ T cells and cytomegalovirus serostatus. The sort gate was single viable CD3+CD4+CD8-CD45RO+ cells for memory CD4+ T cells. Data came from immunoSEQ multiplex PCR; TCRdb stores just in-frame clones and leaves some out. The sample contains more than 50,000 clones, just under 80% of which appear only once. The sequencing sample was made of memory CD4+ T cells from blood. All receptors derive from an adult in good health and CMV-seronegative.

The rearrangement joins TRBV10-3 to TRBJ1-1, with TRBD1 identical over 7 bases. Germline V gene lookup returns CDR1 ENHRY and CDR2 SYGVKD. The CDR3 has 13 amino acids. J gave up 5 bases and V 5 bases, and 5 bases lay outside the gene matches. CDR3 sequence: CAISPTGLTEAFF. The DNA for the CDR3 is TGTGCCATCAGTCCGACAGGGTTGACTGAAGCTTTCTTT.

The gene calls are TRBV25-1 and TRBJ2-7; tentative D call: TRBD2 (5 bases). Trimming cost V 1 base and J 5 bases, with 12 bases left between them. Germline V lookup: CDR1 MGHDK, CDR2 SYGVNS. The CDR3 has 14 amino acids. For the CDR3, the DNA is TGTGCCAGCAGTGAATTCGATGGGAGCCACGAGCAGTACTTC. It codes for CASSEFDGSHEQYF.

Comments on this clone: This same CDR3 is encoded by further DNA sequences in the sample. The V and J genes are TRBV9 and TRBJ2-7, with 10 nucleotides matching TRBD1. V lost 0 bases and J lost 0; bases outside the gene matches: 3. Per the germline V gene, CDR1 is SGDLS and CDR2 is YYNGEE. CDR3 size: 16 residues. The chain's CDR3 is CASSVGQGASSYEQYF. The CDR3 DNA sequence: TGTGCCAGCAGCGTAGGACAGGGGGCCAGCTCCTACGAGCAGTACTTC.

The genes are TRBV18 and TRBJ2-1, with D perhaps matching TRBD1 (6 bases). The CDR3 contains 15 residues. V was pared by 5 bases and J by 8 bases, with 19 bases between. From germline, CDR1 is KGHSH and CDR2 LQKENI. CDR3 in DNA: TGTGCCAGCTCATACAATGAACAGGGAAGAGATGAGCAGTTCTTC. Protein product: CASSYNEQGRDEQFF.

The rearrangement links TRBV19 to TRBJ2-5, with TRBD2 matching over 8 bases. V was pared by 3 bases and J by 5 bases, with 2 bases of the junction left unmatched. CDR3 size: 13 residues. The germline CDR1 and CDR2 sequences are LNHDA and SQIVND (reference sequence). CDR3 loop: CASSIGRVETQYF. CDR3 nucleotide sequence: TGTGCCAGTAGTATCGGGAGGGTGGAGACCCAGTACTTC.

This clone was seen only once. The chain has TRBV28 and TRBJ1-2; tentatively, D is TRBD1 (5 bases). This CDR3 region has 12 residues. With 2 bases removed from V and 8 bases from J, the gap between germline ends came to 9 bases. Germline V CDR1 and CDR2: MDHEN, SYDVKM. The CDR3 is CASSLERGGYTF. DNA for the CDR3: TGTGCCAGCAGTTTAGAGCGGGGGGGCTACACCTTC.

The rearrangement joins TRBV7-8 to TRBJ1-2; tentatively, D is TRBD1 (6 bases). The germline V and J ends were trimmed by 3 bases and 8 bases, with 13 bases remaining between them. CDR3 size: 13 residues. In germline, CDR1 is SGHVS, CDR2 FQNEAQ. The CDR3 DNA follows: TGTGCCAGCAGCTTCCTAAGGGGGGTCGGCTACACCTTC. This gives the protein CASSFLRGVGYTF.

The chain is built from TRBV7-2 and TRBJ2-1, with 7 bases identical to TRBD1. From germline, CDR1 is SGHTA and CDR2 FQGNSA. Trimming cost V 5 bases and J 1 base; bases outside gene matches: 8. The CDR3 is 16 residues long. In nucleotides, the CDR3 is TGTGCCAGCAGCCCGTACCGGGACAGATCCTACAATGAGCAGTTCTTC. Translating it yields CASSPYRDRSYNEQFF.

The chain combines TRBV7-2 with TRBJ2-5; 8 bases line up with TRBD2. The germline CDR1 and CDR2 sequences are SGHTA and FQGNSA. The V segment lost 4 bases and the J segment 5 bases; nucleotides outside the gene matches: 9. This CDR3 is built from 15 residues. CDR3 DNA: TGTGCCAGCAGCTCACTACATGGCGGGGGGGAGACCCAGTACTTC. Its protein is CASSSLHGGGETQYF.

A few counts support this clone. The chain is built from TRBV28 and TRBJ1-1; no definite D call. The CDR3 is 13 residues long. Germline CDR1 is MDHEN and CDR2 is SYDVKM. Trimming removed 5 bases from V and 2 bases from J, with 9 bases in between. CDR3 bases: TGTGCCAGCAGTGCTCCGGCCAACACTGAAGCTTTCTTT. Its protein is CASSAPANTEAFF.

The chain combines TRBV28 with TRBJ1-6; D is undetermined. The germline V gene has CDR1 MDHEN and CDR2 SYDVKM. Trimming removed 3 bases from V and 6 bases from J, with 15 bases in between. CDR3 length: 16 residues. The CDR3 sequence is CASSFGVWGSNSPLHF. The CDR3, as DNA: TGTGCCAGCAGTTTTGGTGTTTGGGGTTCTAATTCACCCCTCCACTTT.

CDR3 region: CAWGRGEETQYF. As DNA, the CDR3 is TGTGCCTGGGGTAGGGGGGAAGAGACCCAGTACTTC. J is TRBJ2-5 and V is TRBV30; D possibly uses TRBD1 or TRBD2 (6 bases each). Trimming cost V 5 bases and J 3 bases, with 10 bases left between them. CDR1 GTSNPN and CDR2 SVGIG come from the germline V gene (reference sequence). This CDR3 has 12 amino acids.

The V gene is TRBV27, the J gene TRBJ1-1; D unresolved. This CDR3 is built from 14 residues. Trimming left V 4 bases short and J 0 bases short, with 9 bases between. Germline-derived CDR1 and CDR2 are MNHEY and SMNVEV (reference sequence). CDR3 bases: TGTGCCAGCAGTTCCAGATCCATGAACACTGAAGCTTTCTTT. Encoded protein: CASSSRSMNTEAFF.

The genes are TRBV7-6 and TRBJ2-7; D ambiguous. Looked up from germline, CDR1 is SGHVS and CDR2 is FNYEAQ. V was pared by 1 base and J by 2 bases, with 3 bases between. The CDR3 is 12 amino acids. The CDR3, as DNA: TGTGCCAGCAGCTTAGTTGCCTACGAGCAGTACTTC. This encodes CASSLVAYEQYF.

The J gene is TRBJ1-2, the V gene TRBV6-1; TRBD1 matches 8 bases. Germline CDR1 reads MNHNS; CDR2 reads SASEGT. This CDR3 spans 13 amino acids. With V trimmed by 11 bases and J by 4 bases, 9 bases remained unmatched. The CDR3, as DNA: TGTGCCGCTAACAGGGGGGGGTCCTATGGCTACACCTTC. Translated, it gives CAANRGGSYGYTF.

The V call is TRBV30, the J call TRBJ1-4; D not resolved. Germline loops: CDR1 GTSNPN, CDR2 SVGIG (reference sequence). Trimming removed 3 bases at V and 8 bases at J, with 10 bases between. The CDR3 is 12 amino acids. The CDR3 is CAWSFVGEKLFF. Written as DNA, the CDR3 is TGTGCCTGGAGCTTCGTCGGGGAAAAACTGTTTTTT.

The chain combines TRBV11-2 with TRBJ2-7; D unresolved. The CDR3 has 15 residues. V was shortened by 0 bases and J by 0 bases, with 9 bases between the two germline ends. Germline V gene lookup returns CDR1 SGHAT and CDR2 FQNNGV. The CDR3 sequence: CASSLDRLNSYEQYF. CDR3 in DNA: TGTGCCAGCAGCTTAGACAGATTAAACTCCTACGAGCAGTACTTC.

This chain connects TRBV20-1 to TRBJ2-5; D is ambiguous. Per germline, CDR1 DFQATT and CDR2 SNEGSKA (reference sequence). This CDR3 has 11 residues. Trimming stripped 2 bases from V and 6 bases from J, with 7 bases between. Here the CDR3 DNA reads TGCAGTGCTAGAAATACCCAGACCCAGTACTTC. Translation: CSARNTQTQYF.

This rearrangement joins TRBV5-1 to TRBJ1-1; D is unclear. V was trimmed by 1 base and J by 3 bases, leaving 13 bases between them. This CDR3 contains 15 residues. Germline-derived CDR1 and CDR2 are SGHRS and YFSETQ. The CDR3: CASSLLPRGDTEAFF. The CDR3 coding sequence is TGCGCCAGCAGCTTGTTACCCCGCGGGGACACTGAAGCTTTCTTT.

This clone was picked up one time. The chain has TRBV7-6 and TRBJ2-3; 9 nucleotides match TRBD2. The V gene's germline CDR1 is SGHVS and CDR2 FNYEAQ. The V gene end was trimmed by 2 bases and the J gene end by 3 bases; junction bases not matched to a gene: 3. CDR3 length equals 15 residues. DNA of the CDR3: TGTGCCAGCAGCTTAAACGCGGGAGGGACAGATACGCAGTATTTT. Translation gives CASSLNAGGTDTQYF.

The chain is built from TRBV7-9 and TRBJ1-2; perhaps TRBD1 as D (5 bases). Germline V gives CDR1 SEHNR, CDR2 FQNEAQ (reference sequence). The CDR3 length is 15 residues. With 4 bases removed from V and 1 base from J, the gap between germline ends came to 13 bases. The CDR3 sequence is CASSWGTANNYGYTF. CDR3 in DNA: TGTGCCAGCAGCTGGGGGACCGCGAATAACTATGGCTACACCTTC. Drawing the rest from reference TRBV7-9 and TRBJ1-2, the complete variable domain is DTGVSQNPRHKITKRGQNVTFRCDPISEHNRLYWYRQTLGQGPEFLTYFQNEAQLEKSRLLSDRFSAERPKGSFSTLEIQRTEQGDSAMYLCASSWGTANNYGYTFGSGTRLTVV.